This T cell receptor (beta chain) was documented in a study of T cell responses to AZD1222 COVID-19 vaccine. Assay: immunoSEQ multiplex PCR; the TCRdb copy retains only in-frame clones and omits some. The sample carries about 180,000 clones, 92% recorded once. Trimming shortened V by 6 bases and J by 5 bases, and 19 bases separated the two germline ends. The CDR3 totals 15 residues. Germline V gives CDR1 MNHEY, CDR2 SVGAGI. This clonotype originated in an adult who received the AZD1222 COVID-19 vaccine. The chain is built from TRBV6-5 and TRBJ2-5; a possible D gene is TRBD1 (6 bases). The starting material was peripheral blood, obtained 28 days after the second AZD1222 dose. The CDR3 sequence: CASRSPGSGVETQYF. For the CDR3, the DNA is TGTGCCAGCAGATCTCCGGGATCAGGGGTGGAGACCCAGTACTTC.